The T cell receptor (beta chain) under discussion was sequenced for a study of blood T cell repertoires in COVID-19 (dated by TCRdb to the early 2020s). A note on the overall study: Samples from collaborators originated in the United States, Italy and Spain and spanned both the acute and convalescent phases of COVID-19. The prospective study material was composed of cDNA or gDNA derived from T cells, B-cell-depleted T cells, or PBMCs. Subjects who had been exposed to COVID-19, were actively infected with it, or had recovered from it provided the deeply sampled blood TCRbeta repertoires that made up the dataset. The repertoires were made available in a free public database intended to serve as a resource for research on the immune response to SARS-CoV-2. The samples were drawn from two sources: the first 160 participants of the ongoing ImmuneRACE study, and fewer than 1,500 subjects contributed by 6 global collaborators. Sample metadata almost always included a de-identified subject ID, COVID-19 status, age in years and sex. Where HLA class I and class II types were available, the types were taken from metadata supplied by the sample provider, not from assay-based typing.

Regarding this clone: What this receptor recognizes is not known. Base qualities were left out, and no much larger clone turns up one base away.

TCRbeta CDR3 regions were amplified from genomic DNA by means of the immunoSEQ Assay, a bias-controlled multiplex PCR. The paper's processing steps were these. Nucleated cell counts per sample were estimated from amplification of reference gene primers within the assay. To quantify the absolute abundance of each unique TCRbeta CDR3 rearrangement, sequence reads were collapsed and filtered. For each sample, productive Simpson clonality was calculated as the square root of Simpson's diversity index over productive rearrangements. TCRdb's version of the immuneACCESS table is confined to in-frame rearrangements and falls short of the full clone set. An unresolved V gene accounts for under half of the shortfall where checked; the remainder is of unknown origin. V and J calls and clone size follow that table, whereas D and trimming were derived from the DNA. The sample table contains fewer than 180,000 clones; only one count was recorded for roughly 90% of them. About 4% of the sample is taken by the ten largest.

For CDR1 and CDR2, the germline V gene (reference sequence) lists SGHNT and YYREEE. The CDR3 goes from the cysteine to the phenylalanine over 17 residues. Only the CDR3 DNA is retained, 51 bases long and in frame from the first base. V is cut back by 1 base and J by 8 bases, with 12 bases in the junction unmatched. Study-wide findings and limitations: Clinical and demographic metadata were provided uncurated, with the amount varying by source and participant.

Whole blood was collected in K2EDTA tubes by collaborating institutions according to the institutions' own protocols. Collaborator samples were shipped for TCRbeta analysis as frozen whole blood, isolated PBMCs, or DNA extracted from either sample type. Recombination connected TRBV5-4 to TRBJ2-1, with 10 junctional bases fitting TRBD2. Sample: peripheral blood. The TCR comes from an older woman with active or convalescent COVID-19. The nucleotide sequence reads as follows: TGTGCCAGCAGCTTGATTGGAGTGGGTCTAGCGGGGGATGAGCAGTTCTTC. This yields the protein CASSLIGVGLAGDEQFF.